What follows are 14 T cell receptor beta chains derived from one specimen sequenced in a study of blood T cell repertoires in COVID-19. Method: immunoSEQ multiplex PCR; TCRdb's copy keeps in-frame clones and lacks some. The sample has approximately 76,000 clones, about 89% seen once. Sequencing was performed on peripheral blood. The origin of the receptors is a woman aged 55-70 years with acute or convalescent COVID-19.

This clone was seen just once. The CDR3 loop is CASSSILAGVTNTQYF. The CDR3 DNA follows: TGTGCCAGCAGCTCGATACTAGCGGGGGTTACAAATACGCAGTATTTT. The rearrangement uses TRBV9 and TRBJ2-3; TRBD2 aligns across 11 bases. The CDR3 runs 16 residues. V was pared by 4 bases and J by 7 bases, with 11 bases of the junction left unmatched. The germline V gene has CDR1 SGDLS and CDR2 YYNGEE.

On this clone itself: A much larger clone differs by one base, so this may be a read error. This rearrangement joins TRBV12-1 to TRBJ2-1; the table's D call, TRBD1, was not checked against the DNA. TRBV12-1 is termed a pseudogene. CDR3 length equals 13 residues. CDR3 sequence: CASSADRWREQFF. CDR3 nucleotides: TGTGCCAGCAGCGCGGACAGGTGGCGTGAGCAGTTCTTC.

The CDR3 nucleotides read TGCGCCAGCAGCTTGTCGGGCAGCAACAGGAATGAGCAGTTCTTC. This translates into CASSLSGSNRNEQFF. The chain is built from TRBV5-1 and TRBJ2-1; D may be TRBD1 (5 bases). Germline V CDR1 and CDR2: SGHRS, YFSETQ. V was trimmed by 1 base and J by 7 bases, leaving 15 bases between them. There are 15 residues in the CDR3.

This clone was recorded once. The chain employs TRBV6-5 and TRBJ1-5; D may be TRBD1 (5 bases). V was cut by 6 bases and J by 4 bases, with 10 bases left in between. The CDR3 sequence is 13 residues long. Germline CDR1 and CDR2: MNHEY and SVGAGI. The CDR3 sequence: CASRPTENQPQHF. CDR3 nucleotide sequence: TGTGCCAGCAGGCCGACAGAAAATCAGCCCCAGCATTTT.

The genes are TRBV6-1 and TRBJ2-5; a possible D gene is TRBD2 (6 bases). V lost 2 bases and J lost 5, with 9 bases in between. The CDR3 sequence is 13 residues long. Germline CDR1 is MNHNS and CDR2 is SASEGT. CDR3 protein: CASSESGRETQYF. CDR3 sequence (DNA): TGTGCCAGCAGTGAATCAGGGAGGGAGACCCAGTACTTC.

The chain joins TRBV6-6 to TRBJ1-4, with TRBD1 matching over 7 bases. The CDR3 contains 14 residues. The germline V gene encodes CDR1 MNHNY and CDR2 SVGAGI (reference sequence). Trimming cost V 6 bases and J 7 bases; bases outside gene matches: 8. DNA of the CDR3: TGTGCCAGCAGGAGCACAGGGGTGGCTGAAAAACTGTTTTTT. Translation: CASRSTGVAEKLFF.

CDR3 in amino acids: CASSVRSSSYNEQFF. CDR3 sequence (DNA): TGTGCCAGTAGTGTGCGGTCGTCCTCCTACAATGAGCAGTTCTTC. The chain recombines TRBV19 with TRBJ2-1; D uncertain. This CDR3 spans 15 amino acids. Germline assignment: CDR1 LNHDA and CDR2 SQIVND (reference sequence). Trimming shortened V by 5 bases and J by 0 bases, and 11 bases separated the two germline ends.

This chain joins TRBV27 and TRBJ2-1, with 10 bases matching TRBD1. The CDR3 length is 14 residues. The V gene end was trimmed by 1 base and the J gene end by 12 bases; junction bases not matched to a gene: 6. CDR1 is MNHEY and CDR2 is SMNVEV in the germline V gene (reference sequence). CDR3 in amino acids: CASSLFGTGVGQFF. The CDR3, as DNA: TGTGCCAGCAGTTTATTTGGGACAGGGGTTGGGCAGTTCTTC.

The V gene is TRBV7-9, the J gene TRBJ1-2, with TRBD1 matching over 8 bases. CDR1 SEHNR and CDR2 FQNEAQ come from the germline V gene (reference sequence). V trimming: 3 bases; J trimming: 6 bases; junction bases outside the gene matches: 3. This CDR3 is built from 13 residues. The CDR3 here is CASSFQGADGYTF. CDR3 in DNA: TGTGCCAGCAGCTTCCAGGGGGCGGATGGCTACACCTTC.

J is TRBJ1-5 and V is TRBV2; D is unresolved. Germline loops: CDR1 SNHLY, CDR2 FYNNEI. The CDR3 consists of 13 residues. V lost 3 bases to trimming and J lost 6 bases, with 9 bases between them. DNA for the CDR3: TGTGCCAGCAGTGACCAGTATGTTCAGCCCCAGCATTTT. This sequence encodes CASSDQYVQPQHF. Combining the CDR3 with reference TRBV2 and TRBJ1-5 gives the whole variable domain EPEVTQTPSHQVTQMGQEVILRCVPISNHLYFYWYRQILGQKVEFLVSFYNNEISEKSEIFDDQFSVERPDGSNFTLKIRSTKLEDSAMYFCASSDQYVQPQHFGDGTRLSIL.

The chain is built from TRBV7-8 and TRBJ2-2; D is ambiguous. Germline V gives CDR1 SGHVS, CDR2 FQNEAQ. Trimming removed 5 bases from V and 2 bases from J, with 9 bases in between. This CDR3 comprises 14 residues. The CDR3 here is CASSLRQNTGELFF. The CDR3 DNA follows: TGTGCCAGCAGCCTCAGACAAAACACCGGGGAGCTGTTTTTT.

This clone was seen once. The V call is TRBV30, the J call TRBJ1-2, with TRBD1 identical over 7 bases. The CDR3 is made up of 14 amino acids. From germline, CDR1 is GTSNPN and CDR2 SVGIG (reference sequence). V trimming: 2 bases; J trimming: 1 base; junction bases outside the gene matches: 4. The CDR3: CAWSRTGFNYGYTF. The CDR3 region has the DNA TGTGCCTGGAGTCGGACAGGCTTTAACTATGGCTACACCTTC.

The chain links TRBV2 to TRBJ1-1; possibly TRBD1 for D (6 bases). The V end lost 5 bases, the J end lost 4 bases, and 14 bases lay between the germline ends. Germline V gene sequence: CDR1 SNHLY, CDR2 FYNNEI. The CDR3 totals 14 residues. CDR3 in amino acids: CASSPGGGITEAFF. The DNA for the CDR3 is TGTGCCAGCAGTCCTGGGGGCGGAATCACTGAAGCTTTCTTT. Filled out from reference TRBV2 and TRBJ1-1, the complete variable domain reads EPEVTQTPSHQVTQMGQEVILRCVPISNHLYFYWYRQILGQKVEFLVSFYNNEISEKSEIFDDQFSVERPDGSNFTLKIRSTKLEDSAMYFCASSPGGGITEAFFGQGTRLTVV.

The chain carries TRBV12-3 or TRBV12-4 and TRBJ2-6; D is unresolved. The CDR3 runs to 13 residues. With 6 bases removed from V and 1 base from J, the gap between germline ends came to 4 bases. Written as DNA, the CDR3 is TGTGCCAGCAGCCCATCTGGGGCCAACGTCCTGACTTTC. Encoded protein: CASSPSGANVLTF.